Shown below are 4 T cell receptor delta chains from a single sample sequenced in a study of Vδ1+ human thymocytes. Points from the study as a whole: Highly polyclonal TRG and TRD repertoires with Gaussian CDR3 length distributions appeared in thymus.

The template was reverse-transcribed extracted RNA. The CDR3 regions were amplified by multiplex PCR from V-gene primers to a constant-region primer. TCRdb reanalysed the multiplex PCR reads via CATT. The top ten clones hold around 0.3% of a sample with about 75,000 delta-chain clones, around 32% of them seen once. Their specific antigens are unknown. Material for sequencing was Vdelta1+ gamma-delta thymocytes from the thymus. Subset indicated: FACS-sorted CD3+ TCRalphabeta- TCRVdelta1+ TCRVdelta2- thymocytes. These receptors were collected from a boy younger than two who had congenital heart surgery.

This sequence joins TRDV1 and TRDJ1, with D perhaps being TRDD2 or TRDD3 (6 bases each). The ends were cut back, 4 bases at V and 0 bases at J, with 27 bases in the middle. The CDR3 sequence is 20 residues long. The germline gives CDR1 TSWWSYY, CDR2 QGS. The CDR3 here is CALGGNFLPPYWDYTDKLIF. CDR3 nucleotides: TGTGCTCTTGGGGGAAACTTCCTCCCTCCGTACTGGGATTACACCGATAAACTCATCTTT.

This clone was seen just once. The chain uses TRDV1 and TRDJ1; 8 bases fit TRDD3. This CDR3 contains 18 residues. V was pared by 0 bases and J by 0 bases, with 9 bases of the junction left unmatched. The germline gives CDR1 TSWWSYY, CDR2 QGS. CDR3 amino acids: CALGELHGGFRYTDKLIF. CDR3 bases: TGTGCTCTTGGGGAACTCCATGGGGGATTTAGGTACACCGATAAACTCATCTTT.

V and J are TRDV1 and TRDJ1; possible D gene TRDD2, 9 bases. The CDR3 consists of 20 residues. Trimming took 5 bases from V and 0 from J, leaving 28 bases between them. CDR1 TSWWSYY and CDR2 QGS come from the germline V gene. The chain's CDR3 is CALGSPFLRLLGGYTDKLIF. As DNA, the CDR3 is TGTGCTCTTGGGTCTCCCTTCCTACGGCTACTGGGGGGGTACACCGATAAACTCATCTTT.

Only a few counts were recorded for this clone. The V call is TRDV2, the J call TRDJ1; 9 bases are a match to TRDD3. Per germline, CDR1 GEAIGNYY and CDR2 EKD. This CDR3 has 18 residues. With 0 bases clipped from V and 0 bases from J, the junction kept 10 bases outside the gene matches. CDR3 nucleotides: TGTGCCTGTGACACCGGACTGGGGGAACCTAGGTACACCGATAAACTCATCTTT. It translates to CACDTGLGEPRYTDKLIF.